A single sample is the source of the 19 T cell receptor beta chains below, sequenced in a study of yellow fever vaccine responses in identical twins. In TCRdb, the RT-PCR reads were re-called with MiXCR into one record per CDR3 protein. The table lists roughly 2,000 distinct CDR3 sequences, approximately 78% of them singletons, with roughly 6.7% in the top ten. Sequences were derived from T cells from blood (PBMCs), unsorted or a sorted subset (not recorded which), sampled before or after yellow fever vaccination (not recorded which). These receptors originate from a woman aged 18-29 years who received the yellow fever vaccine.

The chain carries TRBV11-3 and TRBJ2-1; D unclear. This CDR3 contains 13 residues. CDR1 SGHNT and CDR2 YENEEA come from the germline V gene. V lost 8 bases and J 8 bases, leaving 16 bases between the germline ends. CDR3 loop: CASHELNGDEQFF. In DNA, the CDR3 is TGTGCCAGCCATGAGCTAAATGGGGATGAGCAGTTCTTC.

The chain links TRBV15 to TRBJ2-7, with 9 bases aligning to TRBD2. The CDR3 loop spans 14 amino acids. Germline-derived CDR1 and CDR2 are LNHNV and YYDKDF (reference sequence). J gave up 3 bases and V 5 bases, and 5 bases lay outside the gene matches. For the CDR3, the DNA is TGTGCCACCAGCTCAATAGCGGGGGTCTACGAGCAGTACGTC. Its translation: CATSSIAGVYEQYV.

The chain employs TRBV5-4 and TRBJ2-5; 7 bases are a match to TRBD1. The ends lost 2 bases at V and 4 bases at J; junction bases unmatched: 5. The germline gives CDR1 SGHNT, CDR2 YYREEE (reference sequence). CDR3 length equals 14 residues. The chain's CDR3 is CASSLQGNGETQYF. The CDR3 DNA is TGTGCCAGCAGCTTACAGGGGAACGGAGAGACCCAGTACTTC.

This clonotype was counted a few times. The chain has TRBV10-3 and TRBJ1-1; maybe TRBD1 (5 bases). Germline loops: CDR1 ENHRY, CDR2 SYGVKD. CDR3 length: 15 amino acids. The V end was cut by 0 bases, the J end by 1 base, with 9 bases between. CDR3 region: CAISESGDPNTEAFF. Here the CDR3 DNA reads TGTGCCATCAGTGAGTCGGGGGATCCGAACACTGAAGCTTTCTTT.

The CDR3 bases are TGTGCCAGCAGCTTACCCCACGGGAGCAATCAGCCCCAGCATTTT. Translation gives CASSLPHGSNQPQHF. The rearrangement links TRBV7-9 to TRBJ1-5; D uncertain. V was trimmed by 2 bases and J by 1 base, leaving 9 bases between them. Per the germline V gene, CDR1 is SEHNR and CDR2 is FQNEAQ (reference sequence). The CDR3 has 15 residues. Full variable domain (rest looked up from reference TRBV7-9 and TRBJ1-5): DTGVSQNPRHKITKRGQNVTFRCDPISEHNRLYWYRQTLGQGPEFLTYFQNEAQLEKSRLLSDRFSAERPKGSFSTLEIQRTEQGDSAMYLCASSLPHGSNQPQHFGDGTRLSIL.

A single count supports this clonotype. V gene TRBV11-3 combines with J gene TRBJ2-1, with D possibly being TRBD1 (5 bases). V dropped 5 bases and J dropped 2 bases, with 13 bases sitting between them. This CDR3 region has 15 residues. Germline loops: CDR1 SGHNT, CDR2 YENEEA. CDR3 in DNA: TGTGCCAGCAGCCCTAAAAGGGGCACCTACAATGAGCAGTTCTTC. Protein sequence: CASSPKRGTYNEQFF.

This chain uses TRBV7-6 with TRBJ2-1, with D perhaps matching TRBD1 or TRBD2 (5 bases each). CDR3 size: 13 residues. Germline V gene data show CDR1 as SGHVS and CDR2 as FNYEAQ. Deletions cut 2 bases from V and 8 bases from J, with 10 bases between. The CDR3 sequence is CASSLSGPHEQFF. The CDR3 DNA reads TGTGCCAGCAGCTTATCGGGACCTCATGAGCAGTTCTTC.

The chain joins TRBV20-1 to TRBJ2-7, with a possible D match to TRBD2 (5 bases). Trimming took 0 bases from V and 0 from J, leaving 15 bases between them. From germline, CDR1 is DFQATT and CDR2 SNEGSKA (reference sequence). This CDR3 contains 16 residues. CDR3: CSARDRKRGSSYEQYV. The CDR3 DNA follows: TGCAGTGCTAGAGATCGTAAGCGTGGGAGCTCCTACGAGCAGTACGTC.

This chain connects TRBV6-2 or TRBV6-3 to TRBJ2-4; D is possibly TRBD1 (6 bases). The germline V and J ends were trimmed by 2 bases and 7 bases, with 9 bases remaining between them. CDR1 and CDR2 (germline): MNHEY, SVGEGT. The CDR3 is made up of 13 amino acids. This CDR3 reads CASSYGQGNIQYF. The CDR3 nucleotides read TGTGCCAGCAGTTACGGGCAGGGGAACATTCAGTACTTC.

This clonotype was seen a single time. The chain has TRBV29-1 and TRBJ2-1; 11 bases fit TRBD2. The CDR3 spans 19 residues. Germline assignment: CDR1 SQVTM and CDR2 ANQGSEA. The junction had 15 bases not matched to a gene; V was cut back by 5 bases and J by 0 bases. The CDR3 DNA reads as TGCAGCGTTACGGATGTCGTAGCGGGAGGGCTTTACTCCTACAATGAGCAGTTCTTC. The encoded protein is CSVTDVVAGGLYSYNEQFF.

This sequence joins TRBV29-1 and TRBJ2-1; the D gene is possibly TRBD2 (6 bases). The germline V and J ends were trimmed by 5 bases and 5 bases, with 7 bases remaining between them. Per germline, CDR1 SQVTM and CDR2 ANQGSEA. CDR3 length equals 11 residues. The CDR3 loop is CSVRENNEQFF. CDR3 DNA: TGCAGCGTTCGGGAGAACAATGAGCAGTTCTTC.

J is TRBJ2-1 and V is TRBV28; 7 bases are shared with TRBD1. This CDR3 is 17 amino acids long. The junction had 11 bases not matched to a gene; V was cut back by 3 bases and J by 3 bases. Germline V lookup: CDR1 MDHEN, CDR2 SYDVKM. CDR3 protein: CASSLYQGVLHYNEQFF. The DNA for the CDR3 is TGTGCCAGCAGTTTGTACCAGGGGGTGTTACACTACAATGAGCAGTTCTTC.

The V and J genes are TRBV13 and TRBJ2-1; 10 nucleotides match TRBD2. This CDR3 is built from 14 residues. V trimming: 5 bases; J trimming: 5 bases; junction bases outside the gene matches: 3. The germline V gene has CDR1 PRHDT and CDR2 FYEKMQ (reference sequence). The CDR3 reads CASSRTSGHNEQFF. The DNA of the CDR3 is TGTGCCAGCAGCCGGACTAGCGGTCACAATGAGCAGTTCTTC.

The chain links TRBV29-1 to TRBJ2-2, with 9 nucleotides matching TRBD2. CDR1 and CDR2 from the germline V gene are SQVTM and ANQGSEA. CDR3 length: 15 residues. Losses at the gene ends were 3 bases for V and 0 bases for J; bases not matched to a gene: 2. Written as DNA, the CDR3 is TGCAGCGTTGACGGACTAGCGACGAACACCGGGGAGCTGTTTTTT. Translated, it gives CSVDGLATNTGELFF.

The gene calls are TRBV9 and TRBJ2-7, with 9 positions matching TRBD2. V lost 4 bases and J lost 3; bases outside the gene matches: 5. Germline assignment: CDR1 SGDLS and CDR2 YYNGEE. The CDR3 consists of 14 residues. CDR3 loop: CASSLAGVGYEQYF. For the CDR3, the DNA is TGTGCCAGCAGCTTAGCGGGAGTGGGCTACGAGCAGTACTTC.

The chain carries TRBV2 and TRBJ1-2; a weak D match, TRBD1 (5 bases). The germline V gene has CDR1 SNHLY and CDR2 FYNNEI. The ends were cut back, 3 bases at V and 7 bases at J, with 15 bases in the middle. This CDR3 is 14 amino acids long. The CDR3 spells CASSDGGSASGYTF. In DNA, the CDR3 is TGTGCCAGCAGTGATGGGGGTAGTGCGTCTGGCTACACCTTC.

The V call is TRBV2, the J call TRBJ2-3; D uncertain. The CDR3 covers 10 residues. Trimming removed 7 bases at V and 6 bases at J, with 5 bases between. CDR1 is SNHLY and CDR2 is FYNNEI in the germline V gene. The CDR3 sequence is CASIDDTQYF. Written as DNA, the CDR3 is TGTGCCAGCATTGATGATACGCAGTATTTT.

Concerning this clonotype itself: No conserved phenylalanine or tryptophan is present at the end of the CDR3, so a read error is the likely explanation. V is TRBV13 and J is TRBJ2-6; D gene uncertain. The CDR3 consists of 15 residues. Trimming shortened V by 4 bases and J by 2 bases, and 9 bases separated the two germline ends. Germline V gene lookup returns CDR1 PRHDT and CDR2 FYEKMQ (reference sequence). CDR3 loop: CASSSRKAGANVLTY. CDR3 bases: TGTGCCAGCAGCTCACGGAAGGCTGGGGCCAACGTCCTGACTTAC.

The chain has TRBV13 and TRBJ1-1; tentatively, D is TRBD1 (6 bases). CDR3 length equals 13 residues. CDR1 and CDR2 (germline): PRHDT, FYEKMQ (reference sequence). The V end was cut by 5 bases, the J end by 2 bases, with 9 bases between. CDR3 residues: CASSTGKNTEAFF. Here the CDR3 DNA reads TGTGCCAGCAGCACAGGGAAAAACACTGAAGCTTTCTTT.